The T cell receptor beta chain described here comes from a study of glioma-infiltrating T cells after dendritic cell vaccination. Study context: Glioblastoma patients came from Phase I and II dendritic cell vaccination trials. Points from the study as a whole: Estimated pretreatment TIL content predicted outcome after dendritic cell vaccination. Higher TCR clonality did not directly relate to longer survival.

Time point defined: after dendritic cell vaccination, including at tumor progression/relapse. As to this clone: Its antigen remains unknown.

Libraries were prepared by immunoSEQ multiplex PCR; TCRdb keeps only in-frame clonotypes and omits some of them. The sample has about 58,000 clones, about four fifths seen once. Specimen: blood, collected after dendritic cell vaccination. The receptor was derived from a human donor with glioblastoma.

CDR3 protein: CASSPPGSYYGYTF. The CDR3 nucleotides read TGCGCCAGCAGCCCACCCGGGTCCTACTATGGCTACACCTTC. The chain is built from TRBV4-1 and TRBJ1-2, with unresolved D. Germline loops: CDR1 MGHRA, CDR2 YSYEKL. The CDR3 is 14 amino acids. V was clipped by 4 bases and J by 3 bases, with 12 bases between them.